Listed here is a single T cell receptor beta chain. As yet, its antigen is unknown. This sample is drawn from a study of T-cell memory formation after mild COVID-19. About the study: TCR clusters were mostly donor specific.

The CDR3 sequence is 15 residues long. Germline V gene sequence: CDR1 SGHRS, CDR2 YFSETQ. J was trimmed by 2 bases and V by 6 bases; bases with no gene match: 10. 5'RACE primed from the constant segment yielded TCR alpha and TCR beta cDNA libraries bearing sample barcodes and UMIs. TCRdb passed the 5' RACE reads through MiXCR, listing each CDR3 protein once. The sample shows 300,000 to 400,000 distinct CDR3 sequences, roughly 15% of them seen only once. Whole-study findings and limits: Memory from before infection featured some responding clones, which suggests cross-reactive memory joined.

The sequence was collected from a man aged 18 to 30 who had mild COVID-19 (a few samples of this study predate the infection). Cell type and time point are not known. J is TRBJ2-5 and V is TRBV5-1; 7 bases are a match to TRBD2. The sequencing sample was made of PBMCs or a T cell subset sorted from them (not recorded which). In nucleotides, the CDR3 is TGCGCCAGCATTCCCAGCCCGGGACTACAAGAGACCCAGTACTTC. This sequence encodes CASIPSPGLQETQYF.